Listed below are T cell receptor beta chains from one sample, sequenced in a study of shared clonotypes between healthy human individuals. Profiling relied on immunoSEQ multiplex PCR, and the TCRdb table lists in-frame clones only, not all of them. The sample lists 2 million to 3 million clones; 93% were seen once. Material: naive CD4+ T cells from PBMCs. The origin of the receptors is a young man in good health. Some clones in this sample may be carry-over from other donors' samples. CDR3s include the opening cysteine and the closing phenylalanine or tryptophan. D genes are given only for firm matches. Size tells how often a clone was seen (once, few, many) or the class of an expanded clone, and some rows leave it out.

v_call	clone_size	j_call	d_call	cdr3_aa	cdr3_nt
TRBV5-1	NA	TRBJ2-5	NA	CASSSSGLRQETQYF	TGCGCCAGCAGCTCCTCAGGGTTACGCCAAGAGACCCAGTACTTC
TRBV5-4	NA	TRBJ1-1	NA	CASSFKTGKHEAFF	TGTGCCAGCAGCTTCAAGACAGGTAAACATGAAGCTTTCTTT
TRBV19	once	TRBJ1-5	NA	CASSTQETQHF	TGTGCCAGTAGTACCCAAGAAACCCAGCATTTT
TRBV9	few	TRBJ1-1	NA	CASSVDSGSRAFF	TGTGCCAGCAGCGTAGATTCGGGTTCAAGGGCTTTCTTT
TRBV29-1	NA	TRBJ1-1	NA	CSASPGVTEAFF	TGCAGCGCTTCCCCAGGGGTAACTGAAGCTTTCTTT
TRBV19	NA	TRBJ1-5	NA	CASKPAQGKGYSNQPQHF	TGTGCCAGTAAACCCGCTCAGGGTAAGGGTTATAGCAATCAGCCCCAGCATTTT
TRBV19	few	TRBJ1-5	NA	CASSGLNQPQHF	TGTGCCAGTAGTGGACTTAATCAGCCCCAGCATTTT
TRBV27	NA	TRBJ2-1	NA	CASSSLRSSYNEQFF	TGTGCCAGCAGTTCCTTAAGAAGCTCCTACAATGAGCAGTTCTTC
TRBV27	NA	TRBJ1-1	NA	CASSQNPNRPEAFF	TGTGCCAGCAGCCAGAACCCGAACAGGCCTGAAGCTTTCTTT
TRBV18	NA	TRBJ2-5	TRBD2	CASSPGLEETQYF	TGTGCCAGCTCACCCGGACTAGAAGAGACCCAGTACTTC
TRBV18	NA	TRBJ2-5	NA	CASSPRVAVQETQYF	TGTGCCAGCTCACCCCGTGTGGCGGTCCAAGAGACCCAGTACTTC
TRBV6-5	NA	TRBJ2-1	NA	CASSFEGHPSNEQFF	TGTGCCAGCAGTTTTGAGGGCCACCCTAGCAATGAGCAGTTCTTC
TRBV19	NA	TRBJ1-3	NA	CASRMGGGNTIYF	TGTGCCAGTAGGATGGGTGGTGGAAACACCATATATTTT
TRBV7-9	NA	TRBJ1-5	NA	CASSLSGVNSNQPQHF	TGTGCCAGCAGCTTATCAGGGGTAAATAGCAATCAGCCCCAGCATTTT
TRBV10-3	NA	TRBJ1-3	TRBD1	CAISSGQGVGNTIYF	TGTGCCATCAGTTCGGGACAGGGGGTTGGAAACACCATATATTTT
TRBV5-1	NA	TRBJ2-1	TRBD2	CASSLVSGTSGGHEQFF	TGCGCCAGCAGCTTGGTCTCCGGGACTAGCGGGGGGCATGAGCAGTTCTTC
TRBV30	few	TRBJ1-5	NA	CAWSRGWASNQPQHF	TGTGCCTGGAGTCGTGGATGGGCGAGCAATCAGCCCCAGCATTTT
TRBV29-1	NA	TRBJ1-2	TRBD1	CSVAGQVVGYTF	TGCAGCGTCGCGGGACAGGTGGTTGGCTACACCTTC
TRBV5-1	NA	TRBJ1-2	TRBD1	CASSTGPGQRSNYGYTF	TGCGCCAGCAGCACCGGACCGGGACAGCGATCTAACTATGGCTACACCTTC
TRBV30	NA	TRBJ2-5	NA	CACIKGSTQETQYF	TGTGCCTGTATTAAGGGGTCCACACAAGAGACCCAGTACTTC
TRBV2	NA	TRBJ2-7	NA	CASVRDGDSYEQYF	TGTGCCAGCGTACGGGACGGAGATTCCTACGAGCAGTACTTC
TRBV4-2	NA	TRBJ2-7	NA	CASSHPRDRPIYEQYF	TGTGCCAGCAGCCACCCCCGAGACAGGCCCATCTACGAGCAGTACTTC